This TCR beta chain is drawn from a study of vaccination and CD4 T cells after COVID-19. As for the study in general: Overlapping peptides of the spike proteins of SARS-CoV-2, HCoV-NL63, HCoV-OC43 and HCoV-229E were used for cell stimulation.

Treatment here: 10-day PBMC culture with coronavirus spike peptide pools or control peptides (ViraFEST assay). Once peptide pools had expanded antigen-specific T cells, ViraFEST sequenced TCRs. Wells that each held around 2 million PBMCs were cultured with roughly 9.8 IU/ml IL-2 and approximately 9 ug/ml peptide pools. Concerning this clonotype: Its antigen is not known.

The CDR3 consists of 15 residues. The J segment lost 6 bases and the V segment lost 6 bases, leaving 7 bases of the junction unmatched. The Oncomine TCR Beta short-read assay was applied to DNA of cultured CD4+ T cells. TCRdb re-called the PCR reads with MiXCR, one entry per CDR3 protein. This table holds some 21,000 distinct CDR3 sequences, approximately 59% found once. Overall study results and limits: Of the reactive clones in convalescent patients, a median about 90% showed up only post-vaccination.

This rearrangement joins TRBV12-3 or TRBV12-4 to TRBJ1-6; 8 bases map to TRBD1. Source: CD4+ T cells from blood, cultured in vitro, taken after SARS-CoV-2 vaccination. The sequence was collected from a human donor who received a COVID-19 vaccine. The CDR3 DNA is TGTGCCAGCAGCCTCCGGGACAGGTCTAATTCACCCCTCCACTTT. This sequence encodes CASSLRDRSNSPLHF.